This T cell receptor beta chain was sequenced in a study of naive and memory T cell subsets. Ligated cDNA underwent four rounds of PCR with nested alpha and beta constant region primers and SP2. In TCRdb, the UMI-ligation and nested PCR reads were re-called with MiXCR into one record per CDR3 protein. The data hold some 21,000 distinct CDR3 sequences, with 5.5% to 7.5% observed a single time. Treatment given: skin biopsy from PPD injection site in Mantoux-positive individual. A UMI-containing oligonucleotide was joined by 3' ligation to the TCR cDNA template. Tuberculin skin test biopsies were taken where PPD was injected in Mantoux-positive people. Findings of the study overall: Higher TCR numbers at tuberculin sites reflect T cell infiltration, per interpretation.

The CDR3 sequence is 17 residues long. V was cut by 4 bases and J by 5 bases, with 21 bases left in between. The V gene's germline CDR1 is MDHEN and CDR2 SYDVKM. At least ten counts were recorded for this clonotype. Antigen: not known. The TCR was taken from an adult in good health. This chain joins TRBV28 and TRBJ2-1; the D gene could be TRBD1 or TRBD2 (5 bases each). The starting material was skin, obtained from a tuberculin skin test site. This CDR3 is CASSSEGFTRGNNEQFF. The CDR3 DNA reads as TGTGCCAGCAGTTCCGAAGGGTTCACTAGGGGTAACAATGAGCAGTTCTTC.